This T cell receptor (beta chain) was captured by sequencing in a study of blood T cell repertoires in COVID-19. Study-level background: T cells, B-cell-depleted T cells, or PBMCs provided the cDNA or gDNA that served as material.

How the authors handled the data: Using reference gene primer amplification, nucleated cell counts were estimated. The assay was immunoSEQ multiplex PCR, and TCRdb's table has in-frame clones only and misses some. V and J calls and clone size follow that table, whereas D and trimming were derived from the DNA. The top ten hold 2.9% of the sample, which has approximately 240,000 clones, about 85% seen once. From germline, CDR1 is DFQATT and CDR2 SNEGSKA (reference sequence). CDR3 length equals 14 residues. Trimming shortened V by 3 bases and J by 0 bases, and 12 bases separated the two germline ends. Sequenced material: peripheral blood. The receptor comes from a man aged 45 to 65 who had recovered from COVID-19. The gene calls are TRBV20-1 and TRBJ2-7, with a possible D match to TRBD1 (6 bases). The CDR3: CSASITGSSYEQYF. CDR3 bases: TGCAGTGCTAGTATTACAGGGAGCTCCTACGAGCAGTACTTC.